What follows are 11 T cell receptor beta chains derived from one specimen sequenced in a study of neoadjuvant anti-PD-1 for oral cavity cancer. The time point here: after neoadjuvant nivolumab, at surgical resection. Sequenced by immunoSEQ multiplex PCR; TCRdb stores in-frame clones only, minus some. The table includes just over 65,000 clones, about 85% detected once. This specimen consisted of PBMCs, obtained after nivolumab (anti-PD-1) treatment. Source of these receptors: a person aged 40 to 85 with oral cavity squamous cell carcinoma.

J is TRBJ1-1 and V is TRBV5-1; D not certain. Trimming removed 3 bases at V and 3 bases at J, with 12 bases between. The CDR3 runs to 14 residues. Germline assignment: CDR1 SGHRS and CDR2 YFSETQ. CDR3 nucleotides: TGCGCCAGCAGCTCCCAGAGCCCAGACACTGAAGCTTTCTTT. Its protein product is CASSSQSPDTEAFF.

The rearrangement joins TRBV4-1 to TRBJ2-1; D is unclear. V lost 2 bases and J 6 bases, leaving 14 bases between the germline ends. The CDR3 is 15 residues long. Per the germline V gene, CDR1 is MGHRA and CDR2 is YSYEKL. The CDR3, as DNA: TGCGCCAGCAGCCAACAAAGGAACCCCCCCAATGAGCAGTTCTTC. Translated: CASSQQRNPPNEQFF.

The genes are TRBV7-3 and TRBJ2-4; possibly TRBD1 for D (5 bases). CDR3 length: 17 amino acids. Per the germline V gene, CDR1 is SGHTA and CDR2 is FQGTGA. The V and J ends lost 1 base and 0 bases respectively, with 13 bases between them. CDR3 amino acids: CASSLKLGALAKNIQYF. CDR3 DNA: TGTGCCAGCAGCTTAAAGTTAGGGGCCCTAGCCAAAAACATTCAGTACTTC.

This clone occurred a few times. This CDR3 reads CASSPGTSGSRDEQYF. The CDR3 nucleotides read TGTGCCAGCAGCCCAGGGACTAGCGGGAGCAGGGACGAGCAGTACTTC. V and J are TRBV7-9 and TRBJ2-7; 14 bases align to TRBD2. CDR1 and CDR2 (germline): SEHNR, FQNEAQ (reference sequence). The length of the CDR3 is 16 residues. J gave up 5 bases and V 5 bases, and 8 bases lay outside the gene matches. The complete variable domain, with remaining parts taken from reference TRBV7-9 and TRBJ2-7, reads DTGVSQNPRHKITKRGQNVTFRCDPISEHNRLYWYRQTLGQGPEFLTYFQNEAQLEKSRLLSDRFSAERPKGSFSTLEIQRTEQGDSAMYLCASSPGTSGSRDEQYFGPGTRLTVT.

This clone was seen a handful of times. The gene calls are TRBV19 and TRBJ1-5, with 7 bases aligning to TRBD1. Per the germline V gene, CDR1 is LNHDA and CDR2 is SQIVND (reference sequence). The CDR3 spans 12 residues. V lost 10 bases to trimming and J lost 12 bases; unmatched junction nucleotides: 12. The CDR3 is CATMTGKGLQHF. For the CDR3, the DNA is TGTGCCACAATGACAGGGAAGGGGCTCCAGCATTTT. Full variable domain (outside the CDR3, taken from reference TRBV19 and TRBJ1-5): DGGITQSPKYLFRKEGQNVTLSCEQNLNHDAMYWYRQDPGQGLRLIYYSQIVNDFQKGDIAEGYSVSREKKESFPLTVTSAQKNPTAFYLCATMTGKGLQHFGDGTRLSIL.

V and J are TRBV2 and TRBJ1-5; the match to TRBD1 covers 9 bases. The CDR3 covers 13 residues. Germline values: CDR1 SNHLY, CDR2 FYNNEI. The junction had 0 bases not matched to a gene; V was cut back by 4 bases and J by 5 bases. As DNA, the CDR3 is TGTGCCAGCAGTGGGACAGGGGATCAGCCCCAGCATTTT. Encoded protein: CASSGTGDQPQHF.

The chain combines TRBV7-9 with TRBJ2-5, with D possibly being TRBD2 (5 bases). The CDR3 is 15 amino acids. CDR1 SEHNR and CDR2 FQNEAQ come from the germline V gene (reference sequence). V lost 2 bases, J lost 5 bases, and 15 bases lay in between. CDR3 sequence: CASSLFSAQRETQYF. CDR3 DNA: TGTGCCAGCAGCTTATTTAGCGCCCAGAGGGAGACCCAGTACTTC.

Turning to this clone: At one of its ends the junction is not consistent with the germline gene, which may arise from a read error. The chain carries TRBV7-7 and TRBJ2-1, with TRBD2 as a possible D gene (5 bases). The germline V gene encodes CDR1 SSHAT and CDR2 FNYEAQ (reference sequence). The CDR3 is 14 amino acids. This CDR3 reads CASSLAHGVTEQFF. CDR3 DNA sequence: TGTGCTAGCAGCTTAGCGCACGGCGTCACTGAGCAGTTCTTC.

The chain links TRBV29-1 to TRBJ1-3, with D possibly matching TRBD1 (5 bases). Germline CDR1 SQVTM, CDR2 ANQGSEA. The CDR3 consists of 13 residues. V lost 7 bases, J lost 0 bases, and 10 bases lay in between. The CDR3 DNA is TGCAGCGCCCGGGGGGGCTCTGGAAACACCATATATTTT. Translation gives CSARGGSGNTIYF. The full variable domain, with the rest looked up from reference TRBV29-1 and TRBJ1-3, is SAVISQKPSRDICQRGTSLTIQCQVDSQVTMMFWYRQQPGQSLTLIATANQGSEATYESGFVIDKFPISRPNLTFSTLTVSNMSPEDSSIYLCSARGGSGNTIYFGEGSWLTVV.

The chain carries TRBV9 and TRBJ1-5; no definite D call. CDR3 size: 15 residues. Germline CDR1 reads SGDLS; CDR2 reads YYNGEE. Trimming took 0 bases from V and 2 from J, leaving 9 bases between them. The DNA of the CDR3 is TGTGCCAGCAGCGTAGGTGTTAATGGCAATCAGCCCCAGCATTTT. It codes for CASSVGVNGNQPQHF.

The chain joins TRBV2 to TRBJ1-3, with 7 bases matching TRBD1. V was pared by 4 bases and J by 0 bases, with 6 bases of the junction left unmatched. CDR1 and CDR2 from the germline V gene are SNHLY and FYNNEI. The CDR3 runs to 16 residues. For the CDR3, the DNA is TGTGCCAGCAGTGTTGGACAGGCGAACTCTGGAAACACCATATATTTT. Translated, it gives CASSVGQANSGNTIYF.